Below, one T cell receptor (beta chain) is given with its context. The sample belongs to a study of blood T cell repertoires in COVID-19. Looking at the study overall: Acute and convalescent COVID-19 specimens originated in the United States, Italy and Spain. The analysed material was cDNA or gDNA that came from T cells, B-cell-depleted T cells, or PBMCs.

The study drew participants aged about 18 to 90 years from 20 to 30 US areas. Recovered status in Cohort 3 required two negative PCRs, clearance, or symptom resolution. Data came from immunoSEQ multiplex PCR; TCRdb stores just in-frame clones and leaves some out. The data contain over 250,000 clones, 87% of them seen just once; the ten biggest clones take up around 8.9%. The sample was PBMCs or T cells enriched from blood (not recorded which). The source is a woman aged 18-29 years who had recovered from COVID-19.

The CDR3 reads CASSTSGYSNQPQHF. The CDR3 region has the DNA TGTGCCAGCAGTACCTCGGGGTATAGCAATCAGCCCCAGCATTTT. V and J are TRBV27 and TRBJ1-5; D remains unclear. The CDR3 is 15 amino acids. V was trimmed by 5 bases and J by 0 bases, leaving 11 bases between them. Germline-derived CDR1 and CDR2 are MNHEY and SMNVEV (reference sequence).